Listed here are 23 T cell receptor beta chains from one sample, sequenced in a study of immune cell composition in non-small cell lung cancer. Repertoires were generated with immunoSEQ multiplex PCR, while TCRdb's copy carries only in-frame clones and drops some. This table holds some 1,900 clones, roughly 80% found once. Input material: lung tumor tissue. The origin of the receptors is a human donor with non-small cell lung cancer.

The chain joins TRBV18 to TRBJ1-2; TRBD1 is a possible D gene (5 bases). CDR3 length equals 14 residues. CDR1 and CDR2 from the germline V gene are KGHSH and LQKENI. V dropped 6 bases and J dropped 3 bases, with 14 bases sitting between them. DNA of the CDR3: TGTGCCAGCTCCCTAACGGCAGGGTACTATGGCTACACCTTC. Translation gives CASSLTAGYYGYTF. The full variable domain, completed using reference TRBV18 and TRBJ1-2, is NAGVMQNPRHLVRRRGQEARLRCSPMKGHSHVYWYRQLPEEGLKFMVYLQKENIIDESGMPKERFSAEFPKEGPSILRIQQVVRGDSAAYFCASSLTAGYYGYTFGSGTRLTVV.

The chain recombines TRBV11-3 with TRBJ2-5; 12 positions agree with TRBD1. The V gene's germline CDR1 is SGHNT and CDR2 YENEEA. The CDR3 covers 15 residues. The junction had 6 bases not matched to a gene; V was cut back by 4 bases and J by 6 bases. CDR3 amino acids: CASSYGTGGEQTQYF. Here the CDR3 DNA reads TGTGCCAGCAGCTACGGGACAGGGGGCGAACAGACCCAGTACTTC.

This chain connects TRBV19 to TRBJ1-2; 7 bases match TRBD1. V gave up 4 bases and J gave up 8 bases; unmatched junction bases: 7. In germline, CDR1 is LNHDA, CDR2 SQIVND (reference sequence). CDR3 length: 13 amino acids. CDR3 DNA: TGTGCCAGTAGTACCATAACAGGGGTCGGCTACACCTTC. This codes for CASSTITGVGYTF.

The genes are TRBV4-2 and TRBJ1-6; TRBD1 matches 10 bases. J lost 5 bases, V lost 1 base, and 14 bases had no gene match. Looked up from germline, CDR1 is LGHNA and CDR2 is YNFKEQ. The CDR3 loop spans 20 amino acids. The CDR3 DNA is TGTGCCAGCAGCCAAGGTTACCGGGACAGGGGTTGGGGGGATAATTCACCCCTCCACTTT. Translated: CASSQGYRDRGWGDNSPLHF.

J is TRBJ2-5 and V is TRBV7-6, with TRBD2 matching 11 bases. Germline CDR1 reads SGHVS; CDR2 reads FNYEAQ. CDR3 length: 18 residues. J was trimmed by 5 bases and V by 4 bases; bases with no gene match: 15. In DNA form, the CDR3 reads TGTGCCAGCAGCTCACAGTTGGGGTTTGGGACTAGCGGCGAGACCCAGTACTTC. This codes for CASSSQLGFGTSGETQYF. Looking up the rest from reference TRBV7-6 and TRBJ2-5 gives the full variable domain: GAGVSQSPRYKVTKRGQDVALRCDPISGHVSLYWYRQALGQGPEFLTYFNYEAQQDKSGLPNDRFSAERPEGSISTLTIQRTEQRDSAMYRCASSSQLGFGTSGETQYFGPGTRLLVL.

The V gene is TRBV19, the J gene TRBJ1-2; D unclear. CDR1 is LNHDA, CDR2 SQIVND, per germline (reference sequence). V was shortened by 10 bases and J by 4 bases, with 7 bases between the two germline ends. The CDR3 is made up of 10 amino acids. CDR3 residues: CATEAYGYTF. CDR3 in DNA: TGTGCCACGGAGGCCTATGGCTACACCTTC.

The chain employs TRBV5-6 and TRBJ2-1; D is possibly TRBD1 (5 bases). The V gene lost 4 bases and the J gene lost 12 bases, with 11 bases spanning the gap. CDR3 length: 11 amino acids. Germline lookup yields CDR1 SGHDT and CDR2 YYEEEE. This CDR3 reads CASSPGQGQFF. The CDR3 region has the DNA TGTGCCAGCAGCCCAGGACAAGGGCAGTTCTTC.

This rearrangement joins TRBV6-4 to TRBJ2-2; D might be TRBD1 (6 bases). The CDR3 has 14 residues. Trimming removed 2 bases from V and 6 bases from J, with 10 bases in between. Germline CDR1 is MRHNA and CDR2 is SNTAGT. CDR3 amino acids: CASSDRTESGELFF. The CDR3, as DNA: TGTGCCAGCAGTGACAGGACAGAGTCCGGGGAGCTGTTTTTT.

The chain carries TRBV5-1 and TRBJ2-2; TRBD2 is a possible D gene (5 bases). The CDR3 extends over 15 amino acids. Germline values: CDR1 SGHRS, CDR2 YFSETQ. Trimming removed 5 bases from V and 2 bases from J, with 13 bases in between. The CDR3: CASRLRTGNTGELFF. CDR3 nucleotide sequence: TGCGCCAGCAGACTCAGGACTGGAAACACCGGGGAGCTGTTTTTT.

The rearrangement links TRBV7-9 to TRBJ1-1, with D maybe TRBD1 (6 bases). The V gene lost 6 bases and the J gene lost 0 bases, with 8 bases spanning the gap. Germline CDR1 reads SEHNR; CDR2 reads FQNEAQ (reference sequence). The CDR3 is 13 amino acids. The CDR3 loop reads CASSWTVNTEAFF. CDR3 bases: TGTGCCAGCAGTTGGACAGTGAACACTGAAGCTTTCTTT.

J is TRBJ1-5 and V is TRBV5-1; D not certain. The CDR3 is made up of 15 amino acids. Germline V gene lookup returns CDR1 SGHRS and CDR2 YFSETQ. Trimming cost V 1 base and J 0 bases, with 8 bases left between them. The CDR3 nucleotides are TGCGCCAGCAGCTTGACCGGTGGTAGCAATCAGCCCCAGCATTTT. As protein: CASSLTGGSNQPQHF.

The J gene is TRBJ2-7, the V gene TRBV2; 8 bases agree with TRBD2. V lost 6 bases, J lost 2 bases, and 12 bases stayed unmatched. CDR3 size: 16 residues. In germline, CDR1 is SNHLY, CDR2 FYNNEI. The CDR3, as DNA: TGTGCCAGCAGAGCAGGGGTAGCAGCGGGGGCCTACGAGCAGTACTTC. As protein: CASRAGVAAGAYEQYF.

The chain employs TRBV5-8 and TRBJ2-1, with D possibly being TRBD1 (6 bases). Trimming pared 4 bases from V and 1 base from J, leaving 9 bases between. This CDR3 has 14 amino acids. Germline loops: CDR1 SGHTS, CDR2 YDEGEE. CDR3 bases: TGTGCCAGCAGCACCACAGGGTCCTACAATGAGCAGTTCTTC. Encoded protein: CASSTTGSYNEQFF.

The chain combines TRBV27 with TRBJ2-1; 7 bases match TRBD1. CDR3 length: 14 residues. CDR1 is MNHEY, CDR2 SMNVEV, per germline (reference sequence). V lost 5 bases, J lost 6 bases, and 7 bases stayed unmatched. CDR3 nucleotide sequence: TGTGCCAGCAGTCCGGACAGGCGTTTCAATGAGCAGTTCTTC. Its translation is CASSPDRRFNEQFF.

This clone has just one count. J is TRBJ1-2 and V is TRBV28; D possibly corresponds to TRBD1 (5 bases). Per germline, CDR1 MDHEN and CDR2 SYDVKM. This CDR3 is 13 amino acids long. V was trimmed by 6 bases and J by 1 base, leaving 9 bases between them. The CDR3 sequence is CASRPRGNYGYTF. CDR3 bases: TGTGCCAGCAGGCCGAGGGGTAACTATGGCTACACCTTC.

The chain employs TRBV27 and TRBJ1-1; the match to TRBD1 covers 7 bases. The CDR3 extends over 14 amino acids. J lost 2 bases, V lost 6 bases, and 6 bases had no gene match. CDR1 is MNHEY, CDR2 SMNVEV, per germline (reference sequence). This CDR3 is CASSPGTANTEAFF. CDR3 coding DNA: TGTGCCAGCAGCCCCGGGACAGCAAACACTGAAGCTTTCTTT.

CDR3 sequence reads: CASSYSHARGNEQFF. DNA for the CDR3: TGTGCCAGCAGTTACTCCCACGCACGGGGAAATGAGCAGTTCTTC. This chain links TRBV6-6 with TRBJ2-1; D is perhaps TRBD2 (5 bases). V was shortened by 0 bases and J by 7 bases, with 13 bases between the two germline ends. Germline values: CDR1 MNHNY, CDR2 SVGAGI (reference sequence). This CDR3 comprises 15 residues.

The chain combines TRBV18 with TRBJ1-4, with D unresolved. Germline CDR1 reads KGHSH; CDR2 reads LQKENI. This CDR3 has 16 residues. Trimming stripped 1 base from V and 4 bases from J, with 13 bases between. CDR3 sequence reads: CASSPLEGRNNEKLFF. CDR3 DNA sequence: TGTGCCAGCTCACCACTGGAGGGCAGGAATAATGAAAAACTGTTTTTT.

This clone occurred once. This chain uses TRBV7-2 with TRBJ1-6; D is unresolved. Germline V lookup: CDR1 SGHTA, CDR2 FQGNSA. This CDR3 spans 18 amino acids. Trimming removed 1 base from V and 0 bases from J, with 13 bases in between. The CDR3 bases are TGTGCCAGCAGCTTAGTGGCCGTTAAGAGCTCCTATAATTCACCCCTCCACTTT. It is translated as CASSLVAVKSSYNSPLHF.

The gene calls are TRBV14 and TRBJ2-3, with 7 positions matching TRBD1. This CDR3 region has 16 residues. From germline, CDR1 is SGHDN and CDR2 FVKESK. V lost 4 bases and J lost 0; bases outside the gene matches: 7. The DNA of the CDR3 is TGTGCCAGCAGCCCCCGGACAGGAAAAAGCACAGATACGCAGTATTTT. Translated, it gives CASSPRTGKSTDTQYF.

The chain joins TRBV28 to TRBJ2-7, with 10 positions matching TRBD2. The CDR3 is 14 amino acids. Germline V CDR1 and CDR2: MDHEN, SYDVKM. V was clipped by 4 bases and J by 4 bases; unmatched bases: 4. This CDR3 is CASSSSGGAYEQYF. DNA of the CDR3: TGTGCCAGCAGTTCAAGCGGGGGGGCATACGAGCAGTACTTC.

There are a few counts of this clone. The chain recombines TRBV7-2 with TRBJ1-6; no firm D call. This CDR3 is built from 15 residues. Germline V gene sequence: CDR1 SGHTA, CDR2 FQGNSA. V was cut by 2 bases and J by 6 bases, with 11 bases left in between. In nucleotides, the CDR3 is TGTGCCAGCAGCTTAACATCAGTGGGTAATTCACCCCTCCACTTT. Its translation: CASSLTSVGNSPLHF. The full variable domain, in which reference TRBV7-2 and TRBJ1-6 provide the parts outside the CDR3, is GAGVSQSPSNKVTEKGKDVELRCDPISGHTALYWYRQSLGQGLEFLIYFQGNSAPDKSGLPSDRFSAERTGGSVSTLTIQRTQQEDSAVYLCASSLTSVGNSPLHFGNGTRLTVT.

This clone was seen only once. The V gene is TRBV2, the J gene TRBJ1-2; no firm D call. Trimming removed 4 bases at V and 1 base at J, with 13 bases between. The CDR3 is 15 residues long. Per germline, CDR1 SNHLY and CDR2 FYNNEI. In nucleotides, the CDR3 is TGTGCCAGCAGTGGACCTTCGGCAGTTAACTATGGCTACACCTTC. Protein: CASSGPSAVNYGYTF. Using reference TRBV2 and TRBJ1-2 for the parts outside the CDR3, the full variable domain is EPEVTQTPSHQVTQMGQEVILRCVPISNHLYFYWYRQILGQKVEFLVSFYNNEISEKSEIFDDQFSVERPDGSNFTLKIRSTKLEDSAMYFCASSGPSAVNYGYTFGSGTRLTVV.